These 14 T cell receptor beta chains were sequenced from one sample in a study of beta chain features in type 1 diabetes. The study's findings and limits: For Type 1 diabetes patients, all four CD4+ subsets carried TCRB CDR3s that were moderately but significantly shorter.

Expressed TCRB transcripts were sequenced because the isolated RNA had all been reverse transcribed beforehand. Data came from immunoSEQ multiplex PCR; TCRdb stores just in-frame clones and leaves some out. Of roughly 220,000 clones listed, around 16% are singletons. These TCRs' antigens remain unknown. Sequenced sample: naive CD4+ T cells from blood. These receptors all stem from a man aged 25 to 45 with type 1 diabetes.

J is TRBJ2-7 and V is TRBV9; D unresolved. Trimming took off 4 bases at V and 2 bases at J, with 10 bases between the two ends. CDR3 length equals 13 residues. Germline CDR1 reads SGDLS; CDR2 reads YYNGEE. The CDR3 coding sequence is TGTGCCAGCAGCCCATCGAACGCCTACGAGCAGTACTTC. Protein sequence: CASSPSNAYEQYF.

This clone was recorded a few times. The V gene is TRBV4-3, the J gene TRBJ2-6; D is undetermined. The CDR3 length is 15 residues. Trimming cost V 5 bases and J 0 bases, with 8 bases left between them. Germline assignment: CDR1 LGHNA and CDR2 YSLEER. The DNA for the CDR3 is TGCGCCAGCAGCTGGTCGGGCTCTGGGGCCAACGTCCTGACTTTC. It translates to CASSWSGSGANVLTF.

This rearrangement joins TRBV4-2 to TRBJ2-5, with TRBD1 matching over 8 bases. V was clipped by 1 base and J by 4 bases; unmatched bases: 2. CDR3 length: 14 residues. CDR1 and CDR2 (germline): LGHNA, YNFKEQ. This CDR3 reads CASSQGQGAETQYF. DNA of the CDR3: TGTGCCAGCAGCCAAGGGCAGGGGGCAGAGACCCAGTACTTC.

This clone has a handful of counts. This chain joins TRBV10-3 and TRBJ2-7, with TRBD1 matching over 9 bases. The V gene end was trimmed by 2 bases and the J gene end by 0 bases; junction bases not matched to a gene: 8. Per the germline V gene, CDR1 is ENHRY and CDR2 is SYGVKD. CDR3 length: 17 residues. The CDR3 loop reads CAISEAFKGQGSYEQYF. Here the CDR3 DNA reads TGTGCCATCAGTGAGGCATTCAAGGGACAGGGCTCCTACGAGCAGTACTTC.

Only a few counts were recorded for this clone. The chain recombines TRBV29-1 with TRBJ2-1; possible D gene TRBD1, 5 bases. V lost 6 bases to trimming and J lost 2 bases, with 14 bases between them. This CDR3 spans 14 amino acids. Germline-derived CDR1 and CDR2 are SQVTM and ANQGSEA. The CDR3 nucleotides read TGCAGCGTCATCAATCCCAGGGCCTACAATGAGCAGTTCTTC. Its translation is CSVINPRAYNEQFF.

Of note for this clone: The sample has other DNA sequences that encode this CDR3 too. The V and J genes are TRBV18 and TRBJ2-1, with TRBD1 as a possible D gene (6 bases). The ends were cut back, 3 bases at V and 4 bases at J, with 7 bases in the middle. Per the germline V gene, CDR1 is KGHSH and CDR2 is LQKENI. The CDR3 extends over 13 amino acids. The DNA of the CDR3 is TGTGCCAGCTCACCGACAGGTTACAATGAGCAGTTCTTC. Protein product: CASSPTGYNEQFF.

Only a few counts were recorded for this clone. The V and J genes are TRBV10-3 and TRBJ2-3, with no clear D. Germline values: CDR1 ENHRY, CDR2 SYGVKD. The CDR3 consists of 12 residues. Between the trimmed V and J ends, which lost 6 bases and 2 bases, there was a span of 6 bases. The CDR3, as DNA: TGTGCCATCAGGACCCACACAGATACGCAGTATTTT. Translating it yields CAIRTHTDTQYF.

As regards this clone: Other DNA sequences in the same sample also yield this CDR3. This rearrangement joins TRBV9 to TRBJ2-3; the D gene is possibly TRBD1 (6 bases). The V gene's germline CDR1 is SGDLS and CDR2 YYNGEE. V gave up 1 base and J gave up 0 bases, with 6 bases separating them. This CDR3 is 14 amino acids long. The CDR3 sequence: CASSVRGSTDTQYF. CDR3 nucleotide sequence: TGTGCCAGCAGCGTAAGGGGGAGCACAGATACGCAGTATTTT.

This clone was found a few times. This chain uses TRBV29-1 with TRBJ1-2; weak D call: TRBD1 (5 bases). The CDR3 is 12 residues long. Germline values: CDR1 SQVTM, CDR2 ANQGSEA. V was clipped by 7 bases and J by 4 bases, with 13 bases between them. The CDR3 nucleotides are TGCAGCGCACAAGACAGCTTCTATGGCTACACCTTC. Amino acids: CSAQDSFYGYTF.

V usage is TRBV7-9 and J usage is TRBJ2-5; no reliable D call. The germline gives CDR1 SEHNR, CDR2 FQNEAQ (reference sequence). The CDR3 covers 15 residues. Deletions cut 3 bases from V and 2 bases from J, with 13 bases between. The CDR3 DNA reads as TGTGCCAGCAGCTTTCTAAGGATCGGACAAGAGACCCAGTACTTC. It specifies CASSFLRIGQETQYF.

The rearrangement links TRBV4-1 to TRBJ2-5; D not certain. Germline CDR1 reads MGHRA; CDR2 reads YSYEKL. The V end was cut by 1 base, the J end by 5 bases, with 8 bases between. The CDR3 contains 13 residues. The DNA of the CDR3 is TGCGCCAGCAGCCAAGGGGGAAGGGAGACCCAGTACTTC. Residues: CASSQGGRETQYF.

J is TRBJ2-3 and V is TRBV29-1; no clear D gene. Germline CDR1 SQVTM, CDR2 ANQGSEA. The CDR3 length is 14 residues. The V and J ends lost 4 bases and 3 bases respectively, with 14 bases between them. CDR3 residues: CSVGFTTTTDTQYF. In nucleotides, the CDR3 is TGCAGCGTTGGTTTTACCACAACAACAGATACGCAGTATTTT.

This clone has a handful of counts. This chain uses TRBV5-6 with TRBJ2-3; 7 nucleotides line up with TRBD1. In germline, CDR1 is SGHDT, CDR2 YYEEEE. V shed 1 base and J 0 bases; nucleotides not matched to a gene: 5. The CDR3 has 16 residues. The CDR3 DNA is TGTGCCAGCAGCTTGAAGACAGGGCAAAGCACAGATACGCAGTATTTT. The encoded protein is CASSLKTGQSTDTQYF.

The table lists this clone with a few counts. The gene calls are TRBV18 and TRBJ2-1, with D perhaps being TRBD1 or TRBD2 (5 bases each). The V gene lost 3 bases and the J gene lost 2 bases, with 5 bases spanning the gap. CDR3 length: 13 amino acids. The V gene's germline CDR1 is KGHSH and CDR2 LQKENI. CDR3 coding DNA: TGTGCCAGCTCACCGGGGGCCTACAATGAGCAGTTCTTC. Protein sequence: CASSPGAYNEQFF.